This TCR beta chain was found in a study of blood T cell repertoires in COVID-19. In the source study's methods: For nucleated cells, counts were estimated from reference gene primer amplification. Assay: immunoSEQ multiplex PCR; the TCRdb copy retains only in-frame clones and omits some. V and J calls and clone size come straight from that table; D and trimming were deduced from the DNA. The sample records about 310,000 clones, roughly 84% being singletons. The source of this sequence is a man in his fifties with active or convalescent COVID-19. The sequenced material came from peripheral blood.

CDR3 in amino acids: CASSQEGRANTQYF. CDR3 nucleotides: TGTGCCAGCAGCCAAGAAGGGAGGGCAAATACGCAGTATTTT. The chain uses TRBV7-2 and TRBJ2-3; 7 bases are shared with TRBD2. V lost 5 bases and J lost 7; bases outside the gene matches: 9. The germline V gene encodes CDR1 SGHTA and CDR2 FQGNSA. This CDR3 has 14 residues. Filled out from reference TRBV7-2 and TRBJ2-3, the complete variable domain reads GAGVSQSPSNKVTEKGKDVELRCDPISGHTALYWYRQSLGQGLEFLIYFQGNSAPDKSGLPSDRFSAERTGGSVSTLTIQRTQQEDSAVYLCASSQEGRANTQYFGPGTRLTVL.